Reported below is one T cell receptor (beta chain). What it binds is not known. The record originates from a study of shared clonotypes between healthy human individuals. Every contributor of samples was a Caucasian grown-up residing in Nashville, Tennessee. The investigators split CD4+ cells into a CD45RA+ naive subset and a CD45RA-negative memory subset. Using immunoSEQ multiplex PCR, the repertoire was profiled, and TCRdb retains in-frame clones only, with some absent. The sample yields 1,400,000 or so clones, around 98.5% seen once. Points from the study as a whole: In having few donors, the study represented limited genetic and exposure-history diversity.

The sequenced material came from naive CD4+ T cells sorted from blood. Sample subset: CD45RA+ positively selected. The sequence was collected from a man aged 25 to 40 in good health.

The CDR3 bases are TGCAGCGTTGGGGCAGGGGGCTTGAACACTGAAGCTTTCTTT. Translation: CSVGAGGLNTEAFF. This chain links TRBV29-1 with TRBJ1-1; 8 nucleotides agree with TRBD1. V lost 4 bases and J lost 0; bases outside the gene matches: 4. CDR1 and CDR2 from the germline V gene are SQVTM and ANQGSEA. This CDR3 contains 14 residues.